These T cell receptor beta chains were read from a single sample in a study of T cell repertoires in cytomegalovirus infection. TCRdb independently ran MiXCR on the reads; one entry per CDR3 protein. Of hundreds of thousands of distinct CDR3 sequences detected, more than 9% appear once; the ten largest clones hold roughly 4%. Material: PBMCs. The source is a human donor in good health (CMV status not recorded). Some clones in this sample may be carry-over from other donors' samples. CDR3s include the opening cysteine and the closing phenylalanine or tryptophan. Each record gives: clone size, D gene, V gene, J gene, CDR3 DNA, CDR3 protein. D genes are given only for firm matches. Clone size is not always given. Where it is, it says once, few, many or a class for expanded clones.

clone size: few; D gene: -; V gene: TRBV18; J gene: TRBJ2-4; CDR3 DNA: TGTGCCAGCTCACCGAGGGGTCAAAACATTCAGTACTTC; CDR3 protein: CASSPRGQNIQYF
clone size: few; D gene: -; V gene: TRBV10-3; J gene: TRBJ1-5; CDR3 DNA: TGTGCCATCAGTGAGTCTGAGGGACCCAATCAGCCCCAGCATTTT; CDR3 protein: CAISESEGPNQPQHF
clone size: few; D gene: -; V gene: TRBV2; J gene: TRBJ2-4; CDR3 DNA: TGTGCCAGCAGTGAACAGACGTTAGCCAAAAACATTCAGTACTTC; CDR3 protein: CASSEQTLAKNIQYF
clone size: many; D gene: TRBD2; V gene: TRBV6-2/TRBV6-3; J gene: TRBJ2-5; CDR3 DNA: TGTGCCAGCAGACCTACCGGGGAAAAGCGGGAACGTACCCAGTACTTC; CDR3 protein: CASRPTGEKRERTQYF
clone size: many; D gene: -; V gene: TRBV28; J gene: TRBJ1-1; CDR3 DNA: TGTGCCAGCAGTTCGCCTCGGGCCTCGTGGGAGACTGAAGCTTTCTTT; CDR3 protein: CASSSPRASWETEAFF
clone size: -; D gene: -; V gene: TRBV5-1; J gene: TRBJ2-1; CDR3 DNA: TGCGCCAGCAGCCCAGACAGGACGGGGCAGTTCTTC; CDR3 protein: CASSPDRTGQFF
clone size: few; D gene: -; V gene: TRBV15; J gene: TRBJ2-7; CDR3 DNA: TGTGCCACCAGCAGCGGGTACGAGCAGTACTTC; CDR3 protein: CATSSGYEQYF
clone size: many; D gene: -; V gene: TRBV5-4; J gene: TRBJ2-1; CDR3 DNA: TGTGCCAGCAGCAGGGTAAGCGGAACCTACAATGAGCAGTTCTTC; CDR3 protein: CASSRVSGTYNEQFF
clone size: few; D gene: -; V gene: TRBV6-2/TRBV6-3; J gene: TRBJ1-5; CDR3 DNA: TGTGCCAGCAGTTACCGGGGACGGCGGAAATATAGCAATCAGCCCCAGCATTTT; CDR3 protein: CASSYRGRRKYSNQPQHF
clone size: few; D gene: TRBD1; V gene: TRBV27; J gene: TRBJ2-1; CDR3 DNA: TGTGCCAGCAGCACGTACCGGGACAGGGGGCCGGATGAGCAGTTCTTC; CDR3 protein: CASSTYRDRGPDEQFF
clone size: -; D gene: TRBD2; V gene: TRBV7-8; J gene: TRBJ2-7; CDR3 DNA: TGTGCCAGCAGCTCCATTCTAGCGGGCGGGGAGCAGTACTTC; CDR3 protein: CASSSILAGGEQYF
clone size: many; D gene: -; V gene: TRBV7-2; J gene: TRBJ2-4; CDR3 DNA: TGTGCCAGCAGCCCGTCCGGCGGAGTAAACATTCAGTACTTC; CDR3 protein: CASSPSGGVNIQYF
clone size: few; D gene: TRBD1; V gene: TRBV20-1; J gene: TRBJ1-5; CDR3 DNA: TGCAGTGCTAGCGTCAGGGGGCATCAGCCCCAGCATTTT; CDR3 protein: CSASVRGHQPQHF
clone size: -; D gene: -; V gene: TRBV6-2/TRBV6-3; J gene: TRBJ2-7; CDR3 DNA: TGTGCCAGCACGGACTCGGGCTTTTCCGAGCAGTACTTC; CDR3 protein: CASTDSGFSEQYF
clone size: -; D gene: -; V gene: TRBV9; J gene: TRBJ1-1; CDR3 DNA: TGTGCCAGCAGCGTAGTCGCCAACACTGAAGCTTTCTTT; CDR3 protein: CASSVVANTEAFF
clone size: -; D gene: TRBD2; V gene: TRBV2; J gene: TRBJ2-1; CDR3 DNA: TGTGCCAGCTCCCGGACTAGCGGGAGTCACCAGAGCTCCTACAATGAGCAGTTCTTC; CDR3 protein: CASSRTSGSHQSSYNEQFF
clone size: -; D gene: -; V gene: TRBV28; J gene: TRBJ1-5; CDR3 DNA: TGTGCCAGCAGTTTAAGTCGACCTCTCGGGAATCAGCCCCAGCATTTT; CDR3 protein: CASSLSRPLGNQPQHF
clone size: many; D gene: -; V gene: TRBV12-3/TRBV12-4; J gene: TRBJ2-1; CDR3 DNA: TGTGCCAGCAGTTTTGAAGGGAGCGGAACCTACAATGAGCAGTTCTTC; CDR3 protein: CASSFEGSGTYNEQFF
clone size: few; D gene: -; V gene: TRBV12-3/TRBV12-4; J gene: TRBJ2-3; CDR3 DNA: TGTGCCAGCAGGTTCGGGGATACGCAGTATTTT; CDR3 protein: CASRFGDTQYF
clone size: few; D gene: -; V gene: TRBV18; J gene: TRBJ2-3; CDR3 DNA: TGTGCCAGCTCACCACTGGACTTTGGACAGCTCACAGATACGCAGTATTTT; CDR3 protein: CASSPLDFGQLTDTQYF
clone size: -; D gene: -; V gene: TRBV20-1; J gene: TRBJ2-7; CDR3 DNA: TGCAGTGCTAGGCAACAGGGTAGCTCCTACGAGCAGTACTTC; CDR3 protein: CSARQQGSSYEQYF
clone size: many; D gene: -; V gene: TRBV7-9; J gene: TRBJ1-1; CDR3 DNA: TGTGCCAGCAGCCCCCGGGGGCGCTCGAACACTGAAGCTTTCTTT; CDR3 protein: CASSPRGRSNTEAFF
clone size: -; D gene: -; V gene: TRBV10-3; J gene: TRBJ2-1; CDR3 DNA: TGTGCCATCAGACGGACAGGGAGGGGCAATGAGCAGTTCTTC; CDR3 protein: CAIRRTGRGNEQFF
clone size: few; D gene: -; V gene: TRBV27; J gene: TRBJ1-5; CDR3 DNA: TGTGCCAGCAAATCCCGGACATTCGATCAGCCCCAGCATTTT; CDR3 protein: CASKSRTFDQPQHF
clone size: few; D gene: TRBD2; V gene: TRBV28; J gene: TRBJ2-3; CDR3 DNA: TGTGCCAGCAGTTTACCAGGGAGGGCAGATACGCAGTATTTT; CDR3 protein: CASSLPGRADTQYF
clone size: few; D gene: -; V gene: TRBV14; J gene: TRBJ2-5; CDR3 DNA: TGTGCCAGCAGCCAAGGATTGAAAGCGGGTCAGACCCAGTACTTC; CDR3 protein: CASSQGLKAGQTQYF
clone size: many; D gene: -; V gene: TRBV7-2; J gene: TRBJ2-7; CDR3 DNA: TGTGCCAGCAGCCCCGCCCCCTACGAGCAGTACTTC; CDR3 protein: CASSPAPYEQYF
clone size: few; D gene: -; V gene: TRBV6-6; J gene: TRBJ1-2; CDR3 DNA: TGTGCCAGCAGTTACTCGAACAGTTTTGGCTACACCTTC; CDR3 protein: CASSYSNSFGYTF
clone size: many; D gene: TRBD1; V gene: TRBV7-2; J gene: TRBJ2-7; CDR3 DNA: TGTGCCAGCAGCCGGACAGGGGGAAGCGAGCAGTACTTC; CDR3 protein: CASSRTGGSEQYF
clone size: many; D gene: -; V gene: TRBV12-3/TRBV12-4; J gene: TRBJ2-7; CDR3 DNA: TGTGCCAGCAGTTTAGCAGGGATCCTGAGTCTCGAGCAGTACTTC; CDR3 protein: CASSLAGILSLEQYF
clone size: many; D gene: TRBD1; V gene: TRBV7-2; J gene: TRBJ2-1; CDR3 DNA: TGTGCCAGCAGCGGACAGGGGCGTTACAATGAGCAGTTCTTC; CDR3 protein: CASSGQGRYNEQFF
clone size: -; D gene: -; V gene: TRBV20-1; J gene: TRBJ2-7; CDR3 DNA: TGCAGTGCTAGGTCTATTGGGGGCAGGGGGGTCTACGAGCAGTACTTC; CDR3 protein: CSARSIGGRGVYEQYF
clone size: many; D gene: -; V gene: TRBV7-8; J gene: TRBJ1-2; CDR3 DNA: TGTGCCAGCAGCCGACCCCCAGCCTATGGCTACACCTTC; CDR3 protein: CASSRPPAYGYTF
clone size: -; D gene: -; V gene: TRBV20-1; J gene: TRBJ2-7; CDR3 DNA: TGCAGTGCTAGGACGCAAGGATCCTACGAGCAGTACTTC; CDR3 protein: CSARTQGSYEQYF
clone size: -; D gene: TRBD2; V gene: TRBV27; J gene: TRBJ2-1; CDR3 DNA: TGTGCCAGCAGTTTAGTTCCGGGAGGGGGTATGTTCTTC; CDR3 protein: CASSLVPGGGMFF
clone size: -; D gene: TRBD1; V gene: TRBV20-1; J gene: TRBJ2-1; CDR3 DNA: TGCAGTGCTCCACGACAGGGGCTGAAAAATGAGCAGTTCTTC; CDR3 protein: CSAPRQGLKNEQFF
clone size: many; D gene: TRBD1; V gene: TRBV6-1; J gene: TRBJ2-1; CDR3 DNA: TGTGCCAGCAGTGAACATGTGTTGGACAGGGGCCTCTACAATGAGCAGTTCTTC; CDR3 protein: CASSEHVLDRGLYNEQFF
clone size: many; D gene: -; V gene: TRBV20-1; J gene: TRBJ2-7; CDR3 DNA: TGCAGTGCTGAGACCTTTGGGCCCAATTCCTACGAGCAGTACTTC; CDR3 protein: CSAETFGPNSYEQYF
clone size: -; D gene: TRBD2; V gene: TRBV7-2; J gene: TRBJ2-7; CDR3 DNA: TGTGCCAGCAGCTACCAGCGGGGGCCCACCTACGAGCAGTACTTC; CDR3 protein: CASSYQRGPTYEQYF
clone size: many; D gene: TRBD1; V gene: TRBV7-2; J gene: TRBJ2-7; CDR3 DNA: TGTGCCAGCAGCCCTAGTCTTATCGGGACAGAATACTCCTACGAGCAGTACTTC; CDR3 protein: CASSPSLIGTEYSYEQYF
clone size: -; D gene: TRBD2; V gene: TRBV20-1; J gene: TRBJ2-3; CDR3 DNA: TGCAGTGCTAGAGATCCCGGATCCACTAGCGGGGGCCACACAGATACGCAGTATTTT; CDR3 protein: CSARDPGSTSGGHTDTQYF
clone size: -; D gene: TRBD1; V gene: TRBV7-2; J gene: TRBJ2-2; CDR3 DNA: TGTGCCAGCAGCCTACCGTGGGTGGCAGGGGGCACCGGGGAGCTGTTTTTT; CDR3 protein: CASSLPWVAGGTGELFF
clone size: many; D gene: -; V gene: TRBV7-9; J gene: TRBJ2-2; CDR3 DNA: TGTGCCAGCAGCTTAGGACAGTCCGGGGAGCTGTTTTTT; CDR3 protein: CASSLGQSGELFF
clone size: many; D gene: -; V gene: TRBV7-6; J gene: TRBJ2-3; CDR3 DNA: TGTGCCAGCAGCTTAGATAGGAGCACAGATACGCAGTATTTT; CDR3 protein: CASSLDRSTDTQYF
clone size: few; D gene: -; V gene: TRBV6-6; J gene: TRBJ1-2; CDR3 DNA: TGTGCCAGCACCCGGGACGTCTATGGCTACACCTTC; CDR3 protein: CASTRDVYGYTF
clone size: -; D gene: TRBD1; V gene: TRBV12-3/TRBV12-4; J gene: TRBJ1-1; CDR3 DNA: TGTGCCAGCAGGGCGACAGGGGGCAGCGCTGAAGCTTTCTTT; CDR3 protein: CASRATGGSAEAFF
clone size: many; D gene: TRBD1; V gene: TRBV7-8; J gene: TRBJ1-1; CDR3 DNA: TGTGCCAGCAGCCCACGGACAGGGCTGAACACTGAAGCTTTCTTT; CDR3 protein: CASSPRTGLNTEAFF
clone size: -; D gene: -; V gene: TRBV19; J gene: TRBJ2-1; CDR3 DNA: TGTGCCAGTACAGCAGCTCCCAGCTCGGACAATGAGCAGTTCTTC; CDR3 protein: CASTAAPSSDNEQFF